What follows are 18 T cell receptor beta chains derived from one specimen sequenced in a study of vaccination effects on CD4 cells after COVID-19. Generated by immunoSEQ multiplex PCR, the TCRdb table keeps only in-frame clones and is missing some. The table shows tens of thousands of clones, with approximately 71% occurring only once. Their cognate antigens are unknown. Culture lasted around eleven days before CD4+ T cell isolation. Sample: CD4+ T cells from PBMCs cultured without peptide, taken before COVID-19 vaccination. Every receptor here comes from a human donor who received a COVID-19 vaccine.

This clone has a handful of counts. The rearrangement uses TRBV5-1 and TRBJ2-2; D ambiguous. CDR1 is SGHRS, CDR2 YFSETQ, per germline. The V end was cut by 4 bases, the J end by 0 bases, with 10 bases between. This CDR3 has 15 amino acids. The CDR3 region is CASSKGNSNTGELFF. CDR3 in DNA: TGCGCCAGCAGCAAAGGGAATTCGAACACCGGGGAGCTGTTTTTT.

The gene calls are TRBV7-8 and TRBJ2-3; 12 bases line up with TRBD2. The germline V gene encodes CDR1 SGHVS and CDR2 FQNEAQ. This CDR3 contains 21 residues. The V segment lost 5 bases and the J segment 3 bases; nucleotides outside the gene matches: 21. The CDR3 loop is CASSENRVVRLAGVGTDTQYF. DNA for the CDR3: TGTGCCAGCAGCGAAAACAGGGTTGTCCGACTAGCGGGAGTTGGTACAGATACGCAGTATTTT.

The V and J genes are TRBV7-2 and TRBJ2-1, with unresolved D. This CDR3 has 15 residues. Germline loops: CDR1 SGHTA, CDR2 FQGNSA. The V end lost 5 bases, the J end lost 12 bases, and 23 bases lay between the germline ends. In DNA, the CDR3 is TGTGCCAGCAGCCCGCAATCTACCCGCGGCTCCGTGCAGTTCTTC. This encodes CASSPQSTRGSVQFF.

The chain uses TRBV4-1 and TRBJ1-5; D gene unclear. This CDR3 contains 14 residues. Trimming pared 0 bases from V and 4 bases from J, leaving 7 bases between. CDR1 is MGHRA and CDR2 is YSYEKL in the germline V gene. The CDR3 region is CASSQDFSNQPQHF. DNA of the CDR3: TGCGCCAGCAGCCAAGATTTTTCGAATCAGCCCCAGCATTTT.

The chain employs TRBV19 and TRBJ2-2, with 14 bases fitting TRBD2. J gave up 5 bases and V 6 bases, and 11 bases lay outside the gene matches. Per the germline V gene, CDR1 is LNHDA and CDR2 is SQIVND (reference sequence). This CDR3 comprises 18 residues. The CDR3 nucleotides are TGTGCCAGTAGCCAATACGGGACTAGCGGGAGTGCTACCGGGGAGCTGTTTTTT. It yields the protein CASSQYGTSGSATGELFF. The full variable domain, rest sourced from reference TRBV19 and TRBJ2-2, is DGGITQSPKYLFRKEGQNVTLSCEQNLNHDAMYWYRQDPGQGLRLIYYSQIVNDFQKGDIAEGYSVSREKKESFPLTVTSAQKNPTAFYLCASSQYGTSGSATGELFFGEGSRLTVL.

The chain uses TRBV10-3 and TRBJ2-1; D is perhaps TRBD1 or TRBD2 (5 bases each). V dropped 4 bases and J dropped 2 bases, with 15 bases sitting between them. Germline CDR1 ENHRY, CDR2 SYGVKD. CDR3 length: 16 residues. CDR3 residues: CAISVGTDPAYNEQFF. The CDR3 DNA reads TGTGCCATCAGTGTTGGGACCGACCCAGCCTACAATGAGCAGTTCTTC.

The J gene is TRBJ1-5, the V gene TRBV3-1 (or the pseudogene TRBV3-2); D gene ambiguous. V was pared by 0 bases and J by 6 bases, with 12 bases between. The CDR3 has 15 amino acids. CDR1 LGHDT and CDR2 YNNKEL come from the germline V gene (reference sequence). The CDR3 spells CASSQDLSDLQPQHF. The CDR3 DNA sequence: TGTGCCAGCAGCCAAGATTTGTCGGATCTTCAGCCCCAGCATTTT.

The chain has TRBV14 and TRBJ1-2; 10 bases map to TRBD1. This CDR3 region has 13 residues. V was pared by 4 bases and J by 8 bases, with 4 bases of the junction left unmatched. Per germline, CDR1 SGHDN and CDR2 FVKESK. The CDR3, as DNA: TGTGCCAGCAGCCCGGACAGGGGGGTCGGCTACACCTTC. Protein sequence: CASSPDRGVGYTF. Variable domain in full (rest from reference TRBV14 and TRBJ1-2): EAGVTQFPSHSVIEKGQTVTLRCDPISGHDNLYWYRRVMGKEIKFLLHFVKESKQDESGMPNNRFLAERTGGTYSTLKVQPAELEDSGVYFCASSPDRGVGYTFGSGTRLTVV.

CDR3 protein: CASSTQSNYGYTF. The CDR3 DNA reads as TGTGCCAGCAGCACACAGTCTAACTATGGCTACACCTTC. The rearrangement joins TRBV2 to TRBJ1-2; unclear D gene. This CDR3 is built from 13 residues. Germline V gene sequence: CDR1 SNHLY, CDR2 FYNNEI. Trimming removed 6 bases from V and 0 bases from J, with 8 bases in between.

The chain is built from TRBV5-4 and TRBJ2-1, with D perhaps matching TRBD2 (6 bases). The CDR3 length is 13 residues. Trimming removed 0 bases from V and 9 bases from J, with 10 bases in between. CDR1 is SGHNT and CDR2 is YYREEE in the germline V gene (reference sequence). CDR3 amino acids: CASSLELAGEQFF. The CDR3 DNA reads as TGTGCCAGCAGCTTGGAACTAGCAGGTGAGCAGTTCTTC.

This sequence joins TRBV20-1 and TRBJ2-3; 7 nucleotides align to TRBD1. Germline V gene sequence: CDR1 DFQATT, CDR2 SNEGSKA (reference sequence). CDR3 size: 11 residues. CDR3 nucleotides: TGCAGCGGGGACAGTCGAGATACGCAGTATTTT. Translation gives CSGDSRDTQYF.

This clone was counted only a few times. This chain joins TRBV11-2 and TRBJ2-1; TRBD2 matches 7 bases. The V gene end was trimmed by 5 bases and the J gene end by 7 bases; junction bases not matched to a gene: 11. Germline V lookup: CDR1 SGHAT, CDR2 FQNNGV. This CDR3 is built from 15 residues. The DNA of the CDR3 is TGTGCCAGCAGCAGCACCCCGGCGGGAGTAAATGAGCAGTTCTTC. Protein product: CASSSTPAGVNEQFF.

The chain employs TRBV3-1 (or the pseudogene TRBV3-2) and TRBJ2-5; no clear D. Germline V gene sequence: CDR1 LGHDT, CDR2 YNNKEL (reference sequence). The CDR3 length is 12 residues. V lost 0 bases and J 3 bases, leaving 2 bases between the germline ends. The CDR3: CASSQEEETQYF. CDR3 bases: TGTGCCAGCAGCCAAGAGGAAGAGACCCAGTACTTC.

This clone was counted between two and nine times. The CDR3 reads CASSQARSRPFDDEQFF. The CDR3 DNA follows: TGTGCCAGCAGCCAGGCACGATCTAGACCATTTGACGATGAGCAGTTCTTC. V is TRBV3-1 (or the pseudogene TRBV3-2) and J is TRBJ2-1; D is uncertain. The CDR3 consists of 17 residues. Trimming removed 3 bases from V and 8 bases from J, with 23 bases in between. Germline V CDR1 and CDR2: LGHDT, YNNKEL (reference sequence).

This chain uses TRBV28 with TRBJ1-3, with 8 bases aligning to TRBD1. Unmatched junction bases numbered 3, after V lost 6 bases and J lost 2 bases. Per germline, CDR1 MDHEN and CDR2 SYDVKM. CDR3 length: 14 residues. For the CDR3, the DNA is TGTGCCAGCAGCACGGACAGGGCTGGAAACACCATATATTTT. It specifies CASSTDRAGNTIYF. The full variable domain, its missing parts supplied by reference TRBV28 and TRBJ1-3, is DVKVTQSSRYLVKRTGEKVFLECVQDMDHENMFWYRQDPGLGLRLIYFSYDVKMKEKGDIPEGYSVSREKKERFSLILESASTNQTSMYLCASSTDRAGNTIYFGEGSWLTVV.

The chain has TRBV7-9 and TRBJ2-3, with 8 bases matching TRBD2. CDR1 is SEHNR and CDR2 is FQNEAQ in the germline V gene (reference sequence). The CDR3 contains 15 residues. Germline trimming cut 5 bases from V and 2 bases from J; bases unmatched to any gene: 6. The CDR3 DNA reads as TGTGCCAGCAGCCCGGGACTAGAAAACACAGATACGCAGTATTTT. This codes for CASSPGLENTDTQYF.

J is TRBJ2-7 and V is TRBV2; D possibly corresponds to TRBD2 (5 bases). Germline CDR1 SNHLY, CDR2 FYNNEI. With 4 bases removed from V and 3 bases from J, the gap between germline ends came to 13 bases. The CDR3 has 14 amino acids. Written as DNA, the CDR3 is TGTGCCAGCAGTGTGGGTCGGGGATACTACGAGCAGTACTTC. Translation: CASSVGRGYYEQYF.

V is TRBV6-5 and J is TRBJ2-7; 10 bases line up with TRBD2. The CDR3 runs to 13 residues. J was trimmed by 8 bases and V by 5 bases; bases with no gene match: 6. Germline-derived CDR1 and CDR2 are MNHEY and SVGAGI. CDR3 sequence: CASSMLAGEKQYF. The CDR3 DNA follows: TGTGCCAGCAGTATGCTAGCGGGAGAGAAGCAGTACTTC.